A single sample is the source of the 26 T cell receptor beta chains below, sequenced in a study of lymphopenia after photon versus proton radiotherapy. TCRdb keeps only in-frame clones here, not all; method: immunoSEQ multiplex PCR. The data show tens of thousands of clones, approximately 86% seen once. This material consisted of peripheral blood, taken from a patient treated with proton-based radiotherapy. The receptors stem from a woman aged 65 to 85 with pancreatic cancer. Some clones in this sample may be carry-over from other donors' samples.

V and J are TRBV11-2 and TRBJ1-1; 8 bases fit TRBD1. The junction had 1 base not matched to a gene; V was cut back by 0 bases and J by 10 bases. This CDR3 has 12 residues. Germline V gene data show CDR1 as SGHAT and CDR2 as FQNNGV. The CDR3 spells CASSLEDRVAFF. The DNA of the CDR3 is TGTGCCAGCAGCTTAGAGGACAGGGTAGCTTTCTTT.

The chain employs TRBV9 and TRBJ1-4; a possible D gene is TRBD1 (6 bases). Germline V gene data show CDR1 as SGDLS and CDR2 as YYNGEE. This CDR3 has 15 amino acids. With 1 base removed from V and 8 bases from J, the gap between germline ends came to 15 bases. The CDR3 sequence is CASSVRTAPGEKLFF. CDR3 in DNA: TGTGCCAGCAGCGTACGGACAGCCCCCGGGGAAAAACTGTTTTTT.

CDR3: CASSRTTGAGNTIYF. CDR3 sequence (DNA): TGTGCCAGCAGCCGTACGACAGGGGCTGGAAACACCATATATTTT. The chain uses TRBV5-4 and TRBJ1-3, with 8 bases matching TRBD1. The ends lost 4 bases at V and 2 bases at J; junction bases unmatched: 5. CDR1 SGHNT and CDR2 YYREEE come from the germline V gene (reference sequence). This CDR3 comprises 15 residues.

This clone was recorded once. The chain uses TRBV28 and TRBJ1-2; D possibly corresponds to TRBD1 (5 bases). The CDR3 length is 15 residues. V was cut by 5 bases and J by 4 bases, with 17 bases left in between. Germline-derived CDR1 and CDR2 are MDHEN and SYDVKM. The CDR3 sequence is CASSLNQGKSYGYTF. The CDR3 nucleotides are TGTGCCAGCAGTCTGAACCAGGGAAAAAGCTATGGCTACACCTTC.

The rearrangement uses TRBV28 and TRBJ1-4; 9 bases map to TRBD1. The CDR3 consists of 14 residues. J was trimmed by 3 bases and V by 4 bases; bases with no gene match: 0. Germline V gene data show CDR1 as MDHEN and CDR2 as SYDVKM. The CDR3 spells CASSWTGANEKLFF. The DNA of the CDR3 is TGTGCCAGCAGTTGGACAGGGGCTAATGAAAAACTGTTTTTT.

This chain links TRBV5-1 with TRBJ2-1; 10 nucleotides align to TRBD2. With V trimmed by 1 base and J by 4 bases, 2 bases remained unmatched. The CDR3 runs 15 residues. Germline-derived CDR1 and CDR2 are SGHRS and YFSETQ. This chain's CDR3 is CASSLLAGEYNEQFF. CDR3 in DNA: TGCGCCAGCAGCTTGCTAGCGGGAGAGTACAATGAGCAGTTCTTC. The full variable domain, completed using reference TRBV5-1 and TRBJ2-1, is KAGVTQTPRYLIKTRGQQVTLSCSPISGHRSVSWYQQTPGQGLQFLFEYFSETQRNKGNFPGRFSGRQFSNSRSEMNVSTLELGDSALYLCASSLLAGEYNEQFFGPGTRLTVL.

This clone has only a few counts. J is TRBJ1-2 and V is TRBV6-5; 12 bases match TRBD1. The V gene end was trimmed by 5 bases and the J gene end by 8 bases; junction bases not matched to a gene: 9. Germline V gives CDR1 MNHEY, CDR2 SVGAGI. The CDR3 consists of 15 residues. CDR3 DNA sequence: TGTGCCAGCAGTAGGGGGGGACAGGGGGCGCCGGGCTACACCTTC. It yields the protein CASSRGGQGAPGYTF.

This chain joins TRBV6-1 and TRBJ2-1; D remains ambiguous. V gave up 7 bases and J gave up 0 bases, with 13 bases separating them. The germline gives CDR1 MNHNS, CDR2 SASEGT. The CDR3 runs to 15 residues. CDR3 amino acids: CASTERPFSYNEQFF. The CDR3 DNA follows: TGTGCCAGCACCGAGCGCCCGTTCTCCTACAATGAGCAGTTCTTC.

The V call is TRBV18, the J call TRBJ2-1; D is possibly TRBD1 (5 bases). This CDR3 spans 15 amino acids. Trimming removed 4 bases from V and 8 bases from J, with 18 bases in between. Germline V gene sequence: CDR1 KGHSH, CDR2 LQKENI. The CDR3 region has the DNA TGTGCCAGCTCACTTCTGGACATCCAGGTGGATGAGCAGTTCTTC. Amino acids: CASSLLDIQVDEQFF. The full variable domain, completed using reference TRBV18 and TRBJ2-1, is NAGVMQNPRHLVRRRGQEARLRCSPMKGHSHVYWYRQLPEEGLKFMVYLQKENIIDESGMPKERFSAEFPKEGPSILRIQQVVRGDSAAYFCASSLLDIQVDEQFFGPGTRLTVL.

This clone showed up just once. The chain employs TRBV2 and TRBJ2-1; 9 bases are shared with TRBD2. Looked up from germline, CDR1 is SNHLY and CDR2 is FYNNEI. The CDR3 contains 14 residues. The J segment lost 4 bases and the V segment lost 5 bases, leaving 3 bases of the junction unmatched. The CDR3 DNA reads TGTGCCAGCAGTCAACTAGCGGGTTACAATGAGCAGTTCTTC. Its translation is CASSQLAGYNEQFF.

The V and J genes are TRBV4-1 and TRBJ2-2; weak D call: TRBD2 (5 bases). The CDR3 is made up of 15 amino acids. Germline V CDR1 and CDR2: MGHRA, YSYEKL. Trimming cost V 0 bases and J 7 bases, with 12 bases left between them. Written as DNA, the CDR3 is TGCGCCAGCAGCCAAGACCCTAGCTATGACGGGGAGCTGTTTTTT. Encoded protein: CASSQDPSYDGELFF.

The CDR3 region is CASSLRSGLSYGYTF. The CDR3 bases are TGTGCCAGCAGCTTACGATCGGGGCTCAGCTATGGCTACACCTTC. The chain has TRBV7-3 and TRBJ1-2; possible D gene TRBD1, 5 bases. The CDR3 spans 15 residues. V shed 2 bases and J shed 4 bases, with 14 bases lying between them. Germline-derived CDR1 and CDR2 are SGHTA and FQGTGA.

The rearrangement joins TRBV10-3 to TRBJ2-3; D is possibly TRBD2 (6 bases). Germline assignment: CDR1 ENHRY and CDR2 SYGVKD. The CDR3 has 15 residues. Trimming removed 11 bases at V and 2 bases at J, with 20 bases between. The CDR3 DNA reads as TGTGCCGCCGGGGAGGAGGGGATTGTCACAGATACGCAGTATTTT. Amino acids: CAAGEEGIVTDTQYF.

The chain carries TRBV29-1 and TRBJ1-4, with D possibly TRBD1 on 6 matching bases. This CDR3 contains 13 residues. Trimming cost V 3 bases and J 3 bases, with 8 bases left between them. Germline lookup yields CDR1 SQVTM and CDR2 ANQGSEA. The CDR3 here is CSVEAGANEKLFF. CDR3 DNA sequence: TGCAGCGTTGAGGCAGGGGCTAATGAAAAACTGTTTTTT.

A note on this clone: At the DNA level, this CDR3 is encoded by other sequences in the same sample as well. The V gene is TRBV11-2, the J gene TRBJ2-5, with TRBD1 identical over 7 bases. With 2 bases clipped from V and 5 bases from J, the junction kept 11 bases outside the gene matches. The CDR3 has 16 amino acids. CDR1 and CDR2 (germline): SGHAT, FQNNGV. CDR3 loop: CASSLLLGGGQETQYF. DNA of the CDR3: TGTGCCAGCAGCTTACTCCTAGGGGGCGGGCAGGAGACCCAGTACTTC.

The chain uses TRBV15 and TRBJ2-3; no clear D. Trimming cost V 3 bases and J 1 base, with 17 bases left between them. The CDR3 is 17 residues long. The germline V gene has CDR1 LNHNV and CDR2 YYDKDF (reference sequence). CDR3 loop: CATSSAPRLRGTDTQYF. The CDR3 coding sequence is TGTGCCACCAGCAGCGCCCCCCGATTAAGAGGCACAGATACGCAGTATTTT.

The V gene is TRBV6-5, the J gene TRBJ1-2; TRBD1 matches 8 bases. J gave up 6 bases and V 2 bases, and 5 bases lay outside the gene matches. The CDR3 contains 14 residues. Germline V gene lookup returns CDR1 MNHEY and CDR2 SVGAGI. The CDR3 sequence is CASSYGQGVDGYTF. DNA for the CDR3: TGTGCCAGCAGTTACGGACAGGGAGTGGATGGCTACACCTTC.

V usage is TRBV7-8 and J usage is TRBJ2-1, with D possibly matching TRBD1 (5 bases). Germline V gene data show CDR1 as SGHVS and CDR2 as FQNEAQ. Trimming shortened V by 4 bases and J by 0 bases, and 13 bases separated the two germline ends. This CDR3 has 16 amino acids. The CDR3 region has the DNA TGTGCCAGCAGCTCCTACAGGTTTGGCTCCTACAATGAGCAGTTCTTC. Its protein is CASSSYRFGSYNEQFF.

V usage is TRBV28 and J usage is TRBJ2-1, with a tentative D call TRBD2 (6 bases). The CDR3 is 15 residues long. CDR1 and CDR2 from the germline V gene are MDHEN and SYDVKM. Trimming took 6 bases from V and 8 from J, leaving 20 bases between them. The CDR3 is CASRRRRDGFDEQFF. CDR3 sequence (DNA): TGTGCCAGCAGGCGGAGGCGGGACGGGTTCGATGAGCAGTTCTTC.

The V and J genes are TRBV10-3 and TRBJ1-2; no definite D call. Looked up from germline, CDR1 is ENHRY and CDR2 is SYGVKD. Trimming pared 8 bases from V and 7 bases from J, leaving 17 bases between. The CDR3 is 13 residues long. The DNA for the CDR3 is TGTGCCATCGCTGAGGACCGGGGTGCTGGCTACACCTTC. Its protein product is CAIAEDRGAGYTF.

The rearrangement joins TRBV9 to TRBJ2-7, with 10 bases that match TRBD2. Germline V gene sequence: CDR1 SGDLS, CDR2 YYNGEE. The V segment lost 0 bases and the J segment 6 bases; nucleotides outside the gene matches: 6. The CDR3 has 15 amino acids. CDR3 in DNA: TGTGCCAGCAGCGTAGAAACTAGCGGGATCTCCGAGCAGTACTTC. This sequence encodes CASSVETSGISEQYF.

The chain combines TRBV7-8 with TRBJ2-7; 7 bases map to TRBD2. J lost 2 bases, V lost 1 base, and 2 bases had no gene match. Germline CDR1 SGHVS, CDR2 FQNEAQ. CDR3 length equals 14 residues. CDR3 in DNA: TGTGCCAGCAGCTTAGGGGGGGGGACCTACGAGCAGTACTTC. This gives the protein CASSLGGGTYEQYF.

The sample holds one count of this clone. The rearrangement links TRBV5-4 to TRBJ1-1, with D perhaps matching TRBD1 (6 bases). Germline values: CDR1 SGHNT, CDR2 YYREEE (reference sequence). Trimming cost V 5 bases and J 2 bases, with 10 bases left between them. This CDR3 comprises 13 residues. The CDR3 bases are TGTGCCAGCAGACAGGACAGAAACACTGAAGCTTTCTTT. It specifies CASRQDRNTEAFF.

The CDR3 spells CASQGAGLTYEQYF. CDR3 DNA: TGTGCCAGCCAGGGAGCGGGTTTAACCTACGAGCAGTACTTC. This chain uses TRBV28 with TRBJ2-7, with a tentative D call TRBD2 (6 bases). V was clipped by 8 bases and J by 2 bases, with 16 bases between them. The CDR3 is made up of 14 amino acids. CDR1 MDHEN and CDR2 SYDVKM come from the germline V gene.

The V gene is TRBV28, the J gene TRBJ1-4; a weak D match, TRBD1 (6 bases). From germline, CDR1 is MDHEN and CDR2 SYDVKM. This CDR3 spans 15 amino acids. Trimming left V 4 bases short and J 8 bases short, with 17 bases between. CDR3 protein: CASSYLGQDREKLFF. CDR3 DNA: TGTGCCAGCAGTTATTTGGGGCAGGACAGAGAAAAACTGTTTTTT.

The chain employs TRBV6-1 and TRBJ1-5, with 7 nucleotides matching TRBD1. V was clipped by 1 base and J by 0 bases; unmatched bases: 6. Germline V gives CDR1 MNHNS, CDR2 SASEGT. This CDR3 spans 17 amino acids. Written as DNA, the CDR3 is TGTGCCAGCAGTGAAGTGGGACAGATTTATAGCAATCAGCCCCAGCATTTT. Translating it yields CASSEVGQIYSNQPQHF.